This T cell receptor beta chain was sequenced in a study of blood T cell repertoires in COVID-19. In the source study's methods: The assay estimated nucleated cells by amplifying reference gene primers. TCRdb's copy holds only in-frame clones and misses some; the assay was immunoSEQ multiplex PCR. V and J calls and clone size are as listed in that table; D and trimming were resolved from the DNA. The table lists around 49,000 clones, more than 70% of them singletons. Germline values: CDR1 SEHNR, CDR2 FQNEAQ (reference sequence). The CDR3 runs to 14 residues. V was pared by 5 bases and J by 6 bases, with 7 bases of the junction left unmatched. A few counts support this clone. The identical CDR3 is also encoded by other nucleotide sequences in the sample.

The specimen sequenced was peripheral blood. The rearrangement uses TRBV7-9 and TRBJ2-7; 10 nucleotides match TRBD1. The TCR comes from a human donor in a cohort sampled during active COVID-19. The CDR3 nucleotides are TGTGCCAGCAGCCTTGGACAGGGGGGCTCCGAGCAGTACTTC. This codes for CASSLGQGGSEQYF.